One T cell receptor beta chain is described in this entry. As yet, its antigen is unknown. This CDR3 spans 14 amino acids. CDR1 is SGHTA, CDR2 FQGNSA, per germline. V dropped 3 bases and J dropped 2 bases, with 9 bases sitting between them. The data were taken from a study of regulatory and conventional T cells in RAG deficiency. Whole-study results and caveats: Control T-cell subsets had markedly higher Shannon entropy and lower Simpson indices than RAG-deficient patients. Compared with controls, unique Treg TCR beta sequences dropped approximately 100-fold in Omenn syndrome and CID/AS. In Omenn syndrome, Treg and Tconv repertoires overlapped >75%.

The sorted conventional CD4+ T cells were CD25-low and CD127-high, with genomic DNA sequenced. The data were produced by immunoSEQ multiplex PCR, yet TCRdb's version contains in-frame clones alone and is incomplete. The repertoire includes some 30,000 clones, roughly 96% of them detected once, and roughly 0.32% sits in the top ten. The same specimen was also included in a second study, on regulatory T cells. That source adds: The PCR used 52 TRBV and 13 TRBJ primers.

This chain joins TRBV7-2 and TRBJ2-3; no clear D gene. Sequencing was performed on CD25- CD4+ T cells sorted from blood. This clonotype was obtained from a human donor in good health. CDR3 bases: TGTGCCAGCAGCTTCTCAGGTCTCACAGATACGCAGTATTTT. It yields the protein CASSFSGLTDTQYF.